This is a list of T cell receptor beta chains from one sample in a study of identical twins. TCRdb re-derived calls from the 5' RACE reads in MiXCR, one entry per CDR3 protein. The table includes about 240,000 distinct CDR3 sequences, approximately 8% detected once. This same sample was also part of a study on yellow fever vaccine responses in identical twins.

The sequencing sample was made of CD8+ T cells sorted from blood. These receptors originate from a woman between 18 and 30 years old in good health. CDR3s include the opening cysteine and the closing phenylalanine or tryptophan. The D gene is left open where the match is weak. Only some rows state a clone size, as once, few, many or a class for expanded clones.

>few|NA|TRBJ2-2|TRBV6-2/TRBV6-3
TGTGCCAGCAGTTCGGGACTTCTGCTGAACACCGGGGAGCTGTTTTTT
CASSSGLLLNTGELFF
>NA|TRBD2|TRBJ2-3|TRBV20-1
TGCAGTGCTAGAACCCTTAGACTAGCGGGAGGGCCAGATACGCAGTATTTT
CSARTLRLAGGPDTQYF
>many|TRBD1|TRBJ2-2|TRBV5-5
TGTGCCAGCAGGCCCGAGACAGGGGGCTACGGGGAGCTGTTTTTT
CASRPETGGYGELFF
>few|TRBD2|TRBJ2-5|TRBV7-8
TGTGCCAGCAGCTTACCCTACCGGCGGGAGTTTTTGGAGACCCAGTACTTC
CASSLPYRREFLETQYF
>few|NA|TRBJ2-5|TRBV7-7
TGTGCCAGCAGCTTATCGCCTAGTGGAGAGACCCAGTACTTC
CASSLSPSGETQYF
>NA|NA|TRBJ2-1|TRBV27
TGTGCCAGCAGCCCACAGGCGAACTCCTACAATGAGCAGTTCTTC
CASSPQANSYNEQFF
>many|NA|TRBJ2-3|TRBV28
TGTGCCAGCAGCTTAACACCCACAGGAGATACGCAGTATTTT
CASSLTPTGDTQYF
>few|TRBD2|TRBJ2-7|TRBV7-2
TGTGCCAGCCCCGGGACTAGCCCCTACGAGCAGTACTTC
CASPGTSPYEQYF
>many|TRBD1|TRBJ2-1|TRBV7-6
TGTGCCAGCAGCTTAGCGAGCGGGACAGGGGGGAACAATGAGCAGTTCTTC
CASSLASGTGGNNEQFF
>NA|NA|TRBJ2-3|TRBV20-1
TGCAGTGCATGGGACACGGACCGCACAGATACGCAGTATTTT
CSAWDTDRTDTQYF
>many|NA|TRBJ2-7|TRBV5-1
TGCGCCACCACGGTGGGGATCGACTACGAGCAGTACTTC
CATTVGIDYEQYF
>many|TRBD2|TRBJ2-3|TRBV6-4
TGTGCCAGCAGAGAGCGGGGGGGCAGCACAGATACGCAGTATTTT
CASRERGGSTDTQYF
>few|TRBD2|TRBJ2-3|TRBV13
TGTGCCAGCAGCTTAGGCGGGGGGATGGATACGCAGTATTTT
CASSLGGGMDTQYF
>NA|NA|TRBJ2-7|TRBV7-8
TGTGCCAGCGGCCGAGGGGCTAGCGAGCAGTACTTC
CASGRGASEQYF
>few|NA|TRBJ2-1|TRBV7-6
TGTGCCAGCAGCCCCAAGGCTCTAACTTACAATGAGCAGTTCTTC
CASSPKALTYNEQFF
>many|TRBD1|TRBJ2-1|TRBV5-5
TGTGCCAGCAGCCCGGACAGGGGGCTTTACAATGAGCAGTTCTTC
CASSPDRGLYNEQFF
>many|TRBD2|TRBJ2-1|TRBV7-8
TGTGCCAGCAGCTCCTGGGTAGCGGGGGAGCATGAGCAGTTCTTC
CASSSWVAGEHEQFF
>many|NA|TRBJ2-7|TRBV14
TGTGCCAGCAGCCAAGACTACGAGCAGTACTTC
CASSQDYEQYF
>few|TRBD2|TRBJ2-3|TRBV12-3/TRBV12-4
TGTGCCAGCAGCCTAGGACTAGCGGGAGCCCCGGGCTCGCAGTATTTT
CASSLGLAGAPGSQYF
>few|NA|TRBJ2-3|TRBV20-1
TGCAGTGCTAGAGATCCTTACAGGACGGATACGCAGTATTTT
CSARDPYRTDTQYF
>many|TRBD2|TRBJ2-2|TRBV20-1
TGCAGCCCGACTAGCGGACTCACCGGGGAGCTGTTTTTT
CSPTSGLTGELFF
>few|TRBD1|TRBJ2-1|TRBV15
TGTGCCACCAGCCGCCATGTGGGACAGGGGAGGAACAATGAGCAGTTCTTC
CATSRHVGQGRNNEQFF
>few|NA|TRBJ1-1|TRBV6-5
TGTGCCAGCAGGCGTAGGAACACTGAAGCTTTCTTT
CASRRRNTEAFF
>many|TRBD1|TRBJ1-6|TRBV7-9
TGTGCCAGCAGCCCCCGGGACAGCCTGCTGGCTTCCCTCCACTTT
CASSPRDSLLASLHF
>NA|TRBD1|TRBJ2-3|TRBV27
TGTGCCAGCAATACAGGGGGGAGAAAATTTGATACGCAGTATTTT
CASNTGGRKFDTQYF
>NA|NA|TRBJ2-7|TRBV3-1
TGTGCCAGCAGCCAAGGAGGTGGCCCGGGGCTCTACGAGCAGTACTTC
CASSQGGGPGLYEQYF
>few|NA|TRBJ2-6|TRBV6-2/TRBV6-3
TGTGCCAGCAGTTCTCTGACCTCTGGGGCCAACGTCCTGACTTTC
CASSSLTSGANVLTF
>many|TRBD1|TRBJ2-1|TRBV29-1
TGCAGCGTTGAAGATCTTGGGACAGGGTTTCATGAGCAGTTCTTC
CSVEDLGTGFHEQFF
>many|NA|TRBJ2-1|TRBV24-1
TGTGCCACCAGTGATTTGGAGGGGGGGTCCTACAATGAGCAGTTCTTC
CATSDLEGGSYNEQFF
>NA|NA|TRBJ2-2|TRBV27
TGTGCCAGCAGTTTAACCCCGCGGAGGGGTAACACCGGGGAGCTGTTTTTT
CASSLTPRRGNTGELFF
>few|NA|TRBJ2-5|TRBV4-1
TGCGCCAGCAGCCATGTGGGGTACCAAGAGACCCAGTACTTC
CASSHVGYQETQYF
>few|NA|TRBJ2-7|TRBV10-3
TGTGCCATCAGTTCCCCTGGAGGTTCGGCGAGCTACGAGCAGTACTTC
CAISSPGGSASYEQYF
>NA|TRBD2|TRBJ2-3|TRBV7-6
TGTGCCAGCAGCTTCTATATAGCGGGGGGCTCGACAGATACGCAGTATTTT
CASSFYIAGGSTDTQYF
>NA|TRBD2|TRBJ2-1|TRBV12-3/TRBV12-4
TGTGCCAGCAGTCCCCTTGGACTAGCGGGATACAATGAGCAGTTCTTC
CASSPLGLAGYNEQFF
>NA|NA|TRBJ2-7|TRBV27
TGTGCCAGCAGTCCAGGAGACTATTACGAGCAGTACTTC
CASSPGDYYEQYF
>few|NA|TRBJ1-1|TRBV9
TGTGCCAGCAGCTCACTCGCGACTGAAGCTTTCTTT
CASSSLATEAFF
>NA|TRBD1|TRBJ1-1|TRBV4-2
TGTGCCAGCAGCCAAGGGACAGGAAATAATGAAGCTTTCTTT
CASSQGTGNNEAFF
>few|TRBD1|TRBJ1-4|TRBV6-5
TGTGCCAGCAGTTACGGGCAGGGGGATGAAAAACTGTTTTTT
CASSYGQGDEKLFF
>NA|NA|TRBJ2-7|TRBV24-1
TGTGCCACCCCTACCGAGGGGTTTGCCCACGAGCAGTACTTC
CATPTEGFAHEQYF
>few|NA|TRBJ2-1|TRBV10-2
TGCGCCAGCAGTGGCGGCAGGTCTACCGCCTACAATGAGCAGTTCTTC
CASSGGRSTAYNEQFF
>many|TRBD1|TRBJ1-5|TRBV12-3/TRBV12-4
TGTGCCAGCAGCAGGGGACAGAATCAGCCCCAGCATTTT
CASSRGQNQPQHF
>NA|TRBD1|TRBJ1-5|TRBV11-2
TGTGCCAGCAGCCAGGACAGGGAGGGGGAACAGCCCCAGCATTTT
CASSQDREGEQPQHF
>many|NA|TRBJ2-1|TRBV4-1
TGCGCCAGCAGCCGCGCCCGATACAATGAGCAGTTCTTC
CASSRARYNEQFF
>many|NA|TRBJ2-5|TRBV6-1
TGTGCCACCCTAGGACATGATAAAGAGACCCAGTACTTC
CATLGHDKETQYF
>few|NA|TRBJ2-7|TRBV28
TGTGCCAGCAGTTTCTGGGAATACGAGCAGTACTTC
CASSFWEYEQYF
>many|NA|TRBJ1-5|TRBV5-1
TGCGCCAGCAGCTTGGGAGGTAGCAATCAGCCCCAGCATTTT
CASSLGGSNQPQHF
>NA|NA|TRBJ2-7|TRBV27
TGTGCCAGCAGTGCTAGCGCCAGCCCCTACGAGCAGTACTTC
CASSASASPYEQYF
>few|NA|TRBJ2-7|TRBV29-1
TGCAGCGTTGAAGTGAACTACGAGCAGTACTTC
CSVEVNYEQYF
>many|NA|TRBJ2-7|TRBV3-1
TGTGCCAGCAGCCAAGTTTTGGGATCCTACGAGCAGTACTTC
CASSQVLGSYEQYF
>NA|TRBD2|TRBJ2-1|TRBV7-6
TGTGCCAGCAGCCCCCCCCCTAGCGGGAAAGACAATGAGCAGTTCTTC
CASSPPPSGKDNEQFF
>many|NA|TRBJ2-5|TRBV6-1
TGTGCCAGCAGTGATGTCGAGCCTGGGACCCAGTACTTC
CASSDVEPGTQYF
>many|TRBD2|TRBJ2-1|TRBV15
TGTGCCACCAGCACCACATTAGCGGGGGGGCAAAACAATGAGCAGTTCTTC
CATSTTLAGGQNNEQFF
>NA|NA|TRBJ2-3|TRBV12-3/TRBV12-4
TGTGCCAGCAGTATACACAGGGACGGGCAGTATTTT
CASSIHRDGQYF
>NA|TRBD1|TRBJ1-5|TRBV5-8
TGTGCCAGCAGCTTGGATAGGGACAGGGGCAATCAGCCCCAGCATTTT
CASSLDRDRGNQPQHF